These 26 T cell receptor beta chains share one sample of origin, sequenced in a study of T cell repertoires in cytomegalovirus infection. Their antigens are not known. TCRdb analysed the reads with MiXCR anew, one entry per CDR3 protein. The table shows roughly 180,000 distinct CDR3 sequences, with less than 25% occurring only once. Sequencing used CD8+ T cells from cultured PBMCs, obtained from culture after CMV antigen stimulation. These receptors originate from a human donor in good health (CMV status not recorded). Some clones in this sample may be carry-over from other donors' samples.

V gene TRBV10-3 combines with J gene TRBJ1-1; tentative D call: TRBD1 (5 bases). Germline V gene data show CDR1 as ENHRY and CDR2 as SYGVKD. This CDR3 is built from 16 residues. V was trimmed by 0 bases and J by 0 bases, leaving 11 bases between them. The CDR3 loop reads CAISESAGTLNTEAFF. The CDR3, as DNA: TGTGCCATCAGTGAGTCCGCCGGGACCCTGAACACTGAAGCTTTCTTT.

This clonotype was observed at least ten times. The genes are TRBV12-3 or TRBV12-4 and TRBJ1-5, with D unclear. The CDR3 is 15 amino acids. V was cut by 3 bases and J by 4 bases, with 13 bases left in between. Written as DNA, the CDR3 is TGTGCCAGCAGTTTCGGAGGTTGGTGGAATCAGCCCCAGCATTTT. This translates into CASSFGGWWNQPQHF.

This rearrangement joins TRBV4-1 to TRBJ2-3; a possible D gene is TRBD1 (7 bases). There are 16 residues in the CDR3. Germline V lookup: CDR1 MGHRA, CDR2 YSYEKL. V was clipped by 0 bases and J by 4 bases, with 14 bases between them. CDR3 DNA sequence: TGCGCCAGCAGCCAAGATCCAGGGGGACTTTCAGATACGCAGTATTTT. It encodes CASSQDPGGLSDTQYF.

V and J are TRBV28 and TRBJ2-1; TRBD2 matches 10 bases. The ends lost 5 bases at V and 6 bases at J; junction bases unmatched: 7. Germline lookup yields CDR1 MDHEN and CDR2 SYDVKM. CDR3 length: 15 residues. This CDR3 reads CASSPLAGSVNEQFF. As DNA, the CDR3 is TGTGCCAGCAGTCCACTAGCGGGGTCTGTCAATGAGCAGTTCTTC.

The J gene is TRBJ2-7, the V gene TRBV7-9; D not resolved. The germline V gene has CDR1 SEHNR and CDR2 FQNEAQ (reference sequence). The V and J ends lost 4 bases and 6 bases respectively, with 7 bases between them. The CDR3 sequence is 11 residues long. Here the CDR3 reads CASSSFGEQYF. The CDR3 bases are TGTGCCAGCAGCTCCTTTGGCGAGCAGTACTTC.

This clonotype was seen a handful of times. The CDR3 protein is CASSLDYSSYEQYF. In DNA form, the CDR3 reads TGTGCCAGCAGCTTAGACTACAGCTCCTACGAGCAGTACTTC. This chain connects TRBV7-6 to TRBJ2-7; D is unresolved. V was trimmed by 1 base and J by 0 bases, leaving 7 bases between them. Germline-derived CDR1 and CDR2 are SGHVS and FNYEAQ. The CDR3 is 14 amino acids.

This chain links TRBV9 with TRBJ2-2; 9 bases are a match to TRBD2. This CDR3 is built from 17 residues. V lost 0 bases and J lost 5; bases outside the gene matches: 8. Germline V gives CDR1 SGDLS, CDR2 YYNGEE. The CDR3 DNA reads TGTGCCAGCAGCGTAGCTACGGGCGGGGGGGCGACCGGGGAGCTGTTTTTT. It specifies CASSVATGGGATGELFF.

V usage is TRBV7-2 and J usage is TRBJ1-6; D not resolved. The V gene lost 4 bases and the J gene lost 3 bases, with 10 bases spanning the gap. Germline CDR1 SGHTA, CDR2 FQGNSA. The CDR3 spans 15 residues. CDR3 amino acids: CASSSDPYYNSPLHF. CDR3 in DNA: TGTGCCAGCAGCTCCGACCCGTACTATAATTCACCCCTCCACTTT.

This clonotype was counted only a few times. J is TRBJ2-2 and V is TRBV14, with D unclear. V dropped 0 bases and J dropped 4 bases, with 9 bases sitting between them. Germline CDR1 is SGHDN and CDR2 is FVKESK. This CDR3 comprises 15 residues. In DNA form, the CDR3 reads TGTGCCAGCAGCCAAGATGTCACACTCACCGGGGAGCTGTTTTTT. Amino acids: CASSQDVTLTGELFF.

The chain employs TRBV12-3 or TRBV12-4 and TRBJ2-7; 8 nucleotides match TRBD1. This CDR3 is built from 14 residues. The V segment lost 7 bases and the J segment 2 bases; nucleotides outside the gene matches: 7. CDR3 loop: CASNRQGLTYEQYF. CDR3 DNA sequence: TGTGCCAGCAATCGACAGGGGCTTACCTACGAGCAGTACTTC.

This clonotype was counted at least ten times. J is TRBJ2-7 and V is TRBV7-8; 9 bases map to TRBD2. Per germline, CDR1 SGHVS and CDR2 FQNEAQ. V shed 6 bases, J shed 2 bases, and the junction held 5 bases outside the gene matches. This CDR3 region has 14 residues. The CDR3 sequence is CASSQRGDTYEQYF. As DNA, the CDR3 is TGTGCCAGCAGTCAGCGGGGGGATACCTACGAGCAGTACTTC.

The CDR3 DNA reads as TGTGCCAGCGCCCGAGGGACTGAAGCTTTCTTT. Amino acids: CASARGTEAFF. The chain carries TRBV27 and TRBJ1-1; the D is unclear. Looked up from germline, CDR1 is MNHEY and CDR2 is SMNVEV (reference sequence). This CDR3 is built from 11 residues. Trimming shortened V by 8 bases and J by 5 bases, and 9 bases separated the two germline ends.

CDR3 loop: CASSFVEGREKETQYF. The CDR3 bases are TGTGCCAGCAGCTTCGTTGAGGGCAGGGAGAAAGAGACCCAGTACTTC. The gene calls are TRBV7-9 and TRBJ2-5, with D tentatively TRBD1 or TRBD2 (5 bases each). V was shortened by 3 bases and J by 3 bases, with 17 bases between the two germline ends. The CDR3 runs 16 residues. CDR1 and CDR2 (germline): SEHNR, FQNEAQ (reference sequence).

This clonotype was counted between two and nine times. This chain joins TRBV29-1 and TRBJ2-4; D gene uncertain. Germline-derived CDR1 and CDR2 are SQVTM and ANQGSEA. The V gene lost 3 bases and the J gene lost 0 bases, with 9 bases spanning the gap. The CDR3 has 14 residues. The CDR3 region is CSVDDDSAKNIQYF. Here the CDR3 DNA reads TGCAGCGTTGACGATGATTCAGCCAAAAACATTCAGTACTTC.

This clonotype was found a few times. The rearrangement uses TRBV11-2 and TRBJ2-3; 12 bases are shared with TRBD2. Germline CDR1 and CDR2: SGHAT and FQNNGV. CDR3 length: 17 amino acids. V dropped 4 bases and J dropped 1; count of bases not matched to a gene: 6. CDR3 region: CASSSLAGGSRTDTQYF. In DNA, the CDR3 is TGTGCCAGCAGCTCACTAGCGGGGGGTTCCCGCACAGATACGCAGTATTTT.

There are many counts of this clonotype. V is TRBV5-6 and J is TRBJ2-3; D perhaps matches TRBD1 (5 bases). This CDR3 comprises 16 residues. V was pared by 1 base and J by 0 bases, with 12 bases between. Germline CDR1 SGHDT, CDR2 YYEEEE. CDR3 nucleotide sequence: TGTGCCAGCAGCTTGATGACAGTTCCTAGCACAGATACGCAGTATTTT. The encoded protein is CASSLMTVPSTDTQYF.

This clonotype has a handful of counts. The chain combines TRBV12-3 or TRBV12-4 with TRBJ1-1; a possible D gene is TRBD1 (6 bases). V lost 3 bases to trimming and J lost 0 bases, with 29 bases between them. CDR3 length: 21 amino acids. CDR3 sequence reads: CASSFPEWGQAQGTMNTEAFF. The CDR3 region has the DNA TGTGCCAGCAGTTTCCCCGAGTGGGGGCAGGCGCAGGGGACGATGAACACTGAAGCTTTCTTT.

The CDR3 DNA sequence: TGTGCCAGCAGCTTGGGGGACAGGGCATATGAGACCCAGTACTTC. Amino acids: CASSLGDRAYETQYF. This sequence joins TRBV5-4 and TRBJ2-5, with TRBD1 matching over 9 bases. V shed 0 bases and J 5 bases; nucleotides not matched to a gene: 5. CDR1 is SGHNT, CDR2 YYREEE, per germline (reference sequence). The CDR3 loop spans 15 amino acids.

The V and J genes are TRBV20-1 and TRBJ1-1; 12 nucleotides line up with TRBD1. The CDR3 consists of 12 residues. CDR1 and CDR2 from the germline V gene are DFQATT and SNEGSKA (reference sequence). Unmatched junction bases numbered 2, after V lost 6 bases and J lost 6 bases. For the CDR3, the DNA is TGCAGTGCGGGACAGGGGGCCGCTGAAGCTTTCTTT. Its protein product is CSAGQGAAEAFF.

The rearrangement uses TRBV27 and TRBJ1-2; a weak D match, TRBD1 (5 bases). Germline V gene data show CDR1 as MNHEY and CDR2 as SMNVEV (reference sequence). V was shortened by 2 bases and J by 8 bases, with 15 bases between the two germline ends. The CDR3 spans 14 residues. The CDR3 protein is CASSLRGAMRGYTF. The CDR3 nucleotides read TGTGCCAGCAGTTTACGAGGGGCTATGCGGGGCTACACCTTC.

At least ten counts were recorded for this clonotype. V is TRBV6-2 or TRBV6-3 and J is TRBJ2-5; D is tentatively TRBD1 or TRBD2 (5 bases each). The CDR3 sequence is 14 residues long. Trimming shortened V by 7 bases and J by 2 bases, and 14 bases separated the two germline ends. Germline V lookup: CDR1 MNHEY, CDR2 SVGEGT. In DNA, the CDR3 is TGTGCCAGCACTAAGGGACGGTGGCAAGAGACCCAGTACTTC. It yields the protein CASTKGRWQETQYF.

This chain's CDR3 is CASSLAPSGGNTGELFF. The CDR3 nucleotides read TGTGCCAGCAGCTTAGCGCCAAGCGGGGGGAACACCGGGGAGCTGTTTTTT. V and J are TRBV7-2 and TRBJ2-2, with 8 bases identical to TRBD2. Germline V gene lookup returns CDR1 SGHTA and CDR2 FQGNSA. V was pared by 0 bases and J by 1 base, with 4 bases of the junction left unmatched. The CDR3 runs 17 residues.

This chain links TRBV7-2 with TRBJ2-7, with 7 bases fitting TRBD2. The trim removed 2 bases at V and 5 bases at J, leaving 6 bases unmatched. This CDR3 is built from 14 residues. CDR1 and CDR2 from the germline V gene are SGHTA and FQGNSA. The CDR3 DNA follows: TGTGCCAGCAGCTTACGTAAGGCGGGGGACGAGCAGTACTTC. It encodes CASSLRKAGDEQYF.

This clonotype has a handful of counts. The chain recombines TRBV7-6 with TRBJ2-4; 7 bases line up with TRBD1. J was trimmed by 3 bases and V by 4 bases; bases with no gene match: 6. Looked up from germline, CDR1 is SGHVS and CDR2 is FNYEAQ. The CDR3 has 15 amino acids. The CDR3 DNA reads TGTGCCAGCAGCTCCCTACAGGGGTTCAAAAACATTCAGTACTTC. This gives the protein CASSSLQGFKNIQYF.

This clonotype appeared a few times. This chain links TRBV11-1 with TRBJ2-3, with D possibly TRBD1 on 6 matching bases. Germline CDR1 SGHAT, CDR2 FQDESV (reference sequence). The CDR3 extends over 14 amino acids. Trimming shortened V by 5 bases and J by 2 bases, and 11 bases separated the two germline ends. The CDR3 region has the DNA TGTGCCAGCAGCGCTACAGGGCCCACAGATACGCAGTATTTT. Protein sequence: CASSATGPTDTQYF. Using reference TRBV11-1 and TRBJ2-3 for the parts outside the CDR3, the full variable domain is EAEVAQSPRYKITEKSQAVAFWCDPISGHATLYWYRQILGQGPELLVQFQDESVVDDSQLPKDRFSAERLKGVDSTLKIQPAELGDSAMYLCASSATGPTDTQYFGPGTRLTVL.

The CDR3 nucleotides read TGTGCCAGCAGCTTAGTAGGGTCTAGCTTTTTTCACGAGCAGTACTTC. Protein product: CASSLVGSSFFHEQYF. The chain joins TRBV7-9 to TRBJ2-7; maybe TRBD2 (5 bases). This CDR3 comprises 16 residues. Germline-derived CDR1 and CDR2 are SEHNR and FQNEAQ (reference sequence). With 1 base removed from V and 5 bases from J, the gap between germline ends came to 18 bases.